The sequence of this T cell receptor beta chain was determined in a study of blood T cell repertoires in COVID-19. Turning to the study itself: Sample material is recorded as cDNA or gDNA derived from T cells, B-cell-depleted T cells, or PBMCs.

The CDR3 is 15 amino acids. Germline CDR1 reads SEHNR; CDR2 reads FQNEAQ (reference sequence). Trimming shortened V by 5 bases and J by 3 bases, and 16 bases separated the two germline ends. A single count supports this clone. Assay used: immunoSEQ multiplex PCR; TCRdb lists only in-frame clones, some missing. Seen here are about 130,000 clones, approximately 80% observed once, and the top ten hold about 12%. Sequencing was carried out using peripheral blood. The source of this sequence is a woman aged 55-75 years with acute or convalescent COVID-19. The chain employs TRBV7-9 and TRBJ2-5; perhaps TRBD1 as D (7 bases). Here the CDR3 reads CASSRRGRGEETQYF. The CDR3 DNA follows: TGTGCCAGCAGCCGACGCGGCAGGGGGGAAGAGACCCAGTACTTC.